This passage covers 22 T cell receptor beta chains from one sample sequenced in a study of response to subunit inactivated influenza vaccine. TCRdb ran MiXCR on the RT-PCR reads and lists one entry per CDR3 protein. In the table there are hundreds of thousands of distinct CDR3 sequences, less than 10% of which are singletons. The starting material was PBMCs from blood, obtained roughly 24 months after vaccination. These receptors were obtained from a man between 50 and 75 years old who received an inactivated influenza vaccine.

The chain recombines TRBV27 with TRBJ2-5; 11 bases map to TRBD2. The CDR3 loop spans 16 amino acids. Per the germline V gene, CDR1 is MNHEY and CDR2 is SMNVEV (reference sequence). Losses at the gene ends were 3 bases for V and 9 bases for J; bases not matched to a gene: 12. The CDR3 nucleotides are TGTGCCAGCAGTTTCTTTAGCGGGGGGGCCGCTCGTTCCCAGTACTTC. Translation gives CASSFFSGGAARSQYF.

A few counts support this clonotype. This chain links TRBV7-2 with TRBJ2-1; 11 nucleotides match TRBD2. The V gene's germline CDR1 is SGHTA and CDR2 FQGNSA. The V and J ends lost 2 bases and 7 bases, in that order; junction bases with no gene match: 7. The CDR3 extends over 16 amino acids. The CDR3 nucleotides read TGTGCCAGCAGCTTACTACTAGCGGGAGTGGATAATGAGCAGTTCTTC. Its protein is CASSLLLAGVDNEQFF.

The CDR3 sequence is CASSLDMTYEQYF. The CDR3 DNA reads as TGTGCCAGCAGCCTTGACATGACCTACGAGCAGTACTTC. The chain has TRBV6-2 or TRBV6-3 and TRBJ2-7; D gene uncertain. Trimming removed 6 bases from V and 2 bases from J, with 11 bases in between. The CDR3 is made up of 13 amino acids. Per the germline V gene, CDR1 is MNHEY and CDR2 is SVGEGT.

This clonotype was seen ten or more times. One junction end does not reproduce the germline sequence, and a read error may be involved. The chain couples TRBV6-1 to TRBJ2-3; weak D call: TRBD2 (5 bases). The CDR3 contains 13 residues. Per germline, CDR1 MNHNS and CDR2 SASEGT. The CDR3 loop is CASSESSRDTQYF. CDR3 DNA: TGTGCCAGCAGTGAGTCTAGCAGAGATACGCAGTATTTT.

The gene calls are TRBV7-8 and TRBJ1-2, with D possibly TRBD1 on 6 matching bases. The CDR3 is 15 residues long. Trimming left V 5 bases short and J 3 bases short, with 16 bases between. The germline V gene has CDR1 SGHVS and CDR2 FQNEAQ. This CDR3 is CASSTRQAGDYGYTF. CDR3 DNA: TGTGCCAGCAGCACCAGACAGGCGGGGGACTATGGCTACACCTTC.

There are many counts of this clonotype. The gene calls are TRBV6-5 and TRBJ1-2; D is undetermined. V gave up 5 bases and J gave up 3 bases, with 19 bases separating them. The CDR3 runs 16 residues. The V gene's germline CDR1 is MNHEY and CDR2 SVGAGI. The DNA of the CDR3 is TGTGCCAGCAGTAACCATGCCCGGGCCAGAGACTATGGCTACACCTTC. Its translation: CASSNHARARDYGYTF.

This clonotype has more than one count but fewer than ten. This rearrangement joins TRBV10-3 to TRBJ1-4; tentatively, D is TRBD1 (5 bases). Per germline, CDR1 ENHRY and CDR2 SYGVKD. V lost 4 bases and J 5 bases, leaving 8 bases between the germline ends. The CDR3 spans 13 residues. The CDR3 is CAISGTPNEKLFF. Here the CDR3 DNA reads TGTGCCATCAGTGGGACACCAAATGAAAAACTGTTTTTT.

Only a few counts were recorded for this clonotype. The CDR3 reads CASATGYSNQPQHF. The CDR3 DNA sequence: TGTGCCAGTGCGACAGGGTATAGCAATCAGCCCCAGCATTTT. This chain joins TRBV6-1 and TRBJ1-5; 7 nucleotides line up with TRBD1. The germline gives CDR1 MNHNS, CDR2 SASEGT. CDR3 length: 14 residues. J lost 0 bases, V lost 9 bases, and 5 bases had no gene match.

This clonotype showed up many times. V is TRBV29-1 and J is TRBJ1-2; D gene uncertain. Germline CDR1 is SQVTM and CDR2 is ANQGSEA. This CDR3 has 13 residues. V lost 1 base and J 7 bases, leaving 13 bases between the germline ends. The CDR3 DNA is TGCAGCGTTGAAGGCCAAAGGGAGGGTGGCTACACCTTC. Its protein is CSVEGQREGGYTF.

This clonotype was observed many times. This chain joins TRBV15 and TRBJ2-1; 11 bases line up with TRBD2. The CDR3 spans 15 residues. The trim removed 5 bases at V and 7 bases at J, leaving 7 bases unmatched. Germline CDR1 and CDR2: LNHNV and YYDKDF (reference sequence). DNA for the CDR3: TGTGCCACCAGCGGGGGACTAGCGGTAGGTAATGAGCAGTTCTTC. Translating gives CATSGGLAVGNEQFF.

This chain connects TRBV2 to TRBJ2-5; 8 bases map to TRBD2. This CDR3 has 14 residues. Unmatched junction bases numbered 6, after V lost 4 bases and J lost 5 bases. Per the germline V gene, CDR1 is SNHLY and CDR2 is FYNNEI. CDR3 DNA sequence: TGTGCCAGCAGTGGTGCGCGGGGGGACGAGACCCAGTACTTC. This translates into CASSGARGDETQYF.

This clonotype was recorded many times. The J gene is TRBJ1-4, the V gene TRBV7-2, with 7 bases that match TRBD1. This CDR3 spans 17 amino acids. V shed 4 bases and J 0 bases; nucleotides not matched to a gene: 8. The germline V gene encodes CDR1 SGHTA and CDR2 FQGNSA. CDR3 residues: CASSSRQGFATNEKLFF. Here the CDR3 DNA reads TGTGCCAGCAGCTCCCGACAGGGATTCGCAACTAATGAAAAACTGTTTTTT.

There are a few counts of this clonotype. The gene calls are TRBV12-3 or TRBV12-4 and TRBJ2-1; 9 nucleotides align to TRBD2. The J segment lost 6 bases and the V segment lost 8 bases, leaving 14 bases of the junction unmatched. This CDR3 is 16 amino acids long. The CDR3 spells CASGPLSGGRFNEQFF. The CDR3 DNA follows: TGTGCCAGCGGCCCCCTGAGCGGGGGGCGATTCAATGAGCAGTTCTTC.

This clonotype appeared a few times. The gene calls are TRBV20-1 and TRBJ2-4; TRBD2 matches at 8 bases. CDR1 and CDR2 (germline): DFQATT, SNEGSKA (reference sequence). V lost 2 bases and J lost 8; bases outside the gene matches: 8. This CDR3 contains 14 residues. CDR3 sequence: CSARKGLDEYIQYF. CDR3 nucleotides: TGCAGTGCTAGAAAGGGACTAGATGAATACATTCAGTACTTC.

This clonotype was recorded a few times. V and J are TRBV7-9 and TRBJ2-2, with a weak D call TRBD2 (6 bases). Trimming stripped 4 bases from V and 4 bases from J, with 19 bases between. CDR1 is SEHNR, CDR2 FQNEAQ, per germline (reference sequence). CDR3 length: 17 amino acids. CDR3 nucleotide sequence: TGTGCCAGCAGCTCCACCCCGACGGGACTCGGCACCGGGGAGCTGTTTTTT. Residues: CASSSTPTGLGTGELFF.

In this sample, this clonotype turned up many times. The rearrangement uses TRBV9 and TRBJ2-5; D gene ambiguous. Per the germline V gene, CDR1 is SGDLS and CDR2 is YYNGEE. V was trimmed by 0 bases and J by 2 bases, leaving 8 bases between them. This CDR3 spans 14 amino acids. CDR3 in amino acids: CASSVGVGQETQYF. The CDR3 DNA is TGTGCCAGCAGCGTAGGGGTGGGGCAAGAGACCCAGTACTTC. The full variable domain, with the rest looked up from reference TRBV9 and TRBJ2-5, is DSGVTQTPKHLITATGQRVTLRCSPRSGDLSVYWYQQSLDQGLQFLIQYYNGEERAKGNILERFSAQQFPDLHSELNLSSLELGDSALYFCASSVGVGQETQYFGPGTRLLVL.

This clonotype was counted at least ten times. The J gene is TRBJ2-7, the V gene TRBV7-8; D may be TRBD1 (5 bases). The V gene lost 3 bases and the J gene lost 3 bases, with 12 bases spanning the gap. The CDR3 covers 14 residues. Per germline, CDR1 SGHVS and CDR2 FQNEAQ. DNA for the CDR3: TGTGCCAGCAGCTTCCTAGGGGTGAACTACGAGCAGTACTTC. Its protein product is CASSFLGVNYEQYF.

The rearrangement uses TRBV29-1 and TRBJ1-1; D call uncertain. CDR3 length: 14 residues. Germline V gene sequence: CDR1 SQVTM, CDR2 ANQGSEA. The V end was cut by 7 bases, the J end by 5 bases, with 20 bases between. The CDR3 region is CSAEKRPDWTEAFF. CDR3 coding DNA: TGCAGCGCCGAAAAAAGGCCCGACTGGACTGAAGCTTTCTTT.

V is TRBV20-1 and J is TRBJ2-7; D possibly corresponds to TRBD1 (5 bases). V was trimmed by 1 base and J by 1 base, leaving 11 bases between them. The length of the CDR3 is 14 residues. Germline CDR1 reads DFQATT; CDR2 reads SNEGSKA (reference sequence). The CDR3 here is CSARVGAVSYEQYF. CDR3 coding DNA: TGCAGTGCTAGAGTTGGGGCCGTATCCTACGAGCAGTACTTC.

The chain joins TRBV5-1 to TRBJ2-1, with D tentatively TRBD1 or TRBD2 (5 bases each). This CDR3 comprises 16 residues. CDR1 and CDR2 (germline): SGHRS, YFSETQ. V lost 4 bases to trimming and J lost 2 bases, with 16 bases between them. The CDR3 DNA sequence: TGCGCCAGCAGCCACCCGGGACCAGGAACCTACAATGAGCAGTTCTTC. Encoded protein: CASSHPGPGTYNEQFF.

This clonotype was found many times. The V and J genes are TRBV12-3 or TRBV12-4 and TRBJ2-2; TRBD2 agrees at 7 bases. Unmatched junction bases numbered 4, after V lost 0 bases and J lost 6 bases. The CDR3 consists of 15 residues. In nucleotides, the CDR3 is TGTGCCAGCAGTTTAGCGGGAGGGCCAGCCGGGGAGCTGTTTTTT. Translating gives CASSLAGGPAGELFF.

Ten or more counts support this clonotype. The DNA of the CDR3 is TGTGCCAGCACCTTAAGGAGTACCGGGGAGCTGTTTTTT. Protein product: CASTLRSTGELFF. This chain connects TRBV5-8 to TRBJ2-2, with D uncertain. Trimming shortened V by 6 bases and J by 5 bases, and 11 bases separated the two germline ends. From germline, CDR1 is SGHTS and CDR2 YDEGEE. CDR3 size: 13 residues.